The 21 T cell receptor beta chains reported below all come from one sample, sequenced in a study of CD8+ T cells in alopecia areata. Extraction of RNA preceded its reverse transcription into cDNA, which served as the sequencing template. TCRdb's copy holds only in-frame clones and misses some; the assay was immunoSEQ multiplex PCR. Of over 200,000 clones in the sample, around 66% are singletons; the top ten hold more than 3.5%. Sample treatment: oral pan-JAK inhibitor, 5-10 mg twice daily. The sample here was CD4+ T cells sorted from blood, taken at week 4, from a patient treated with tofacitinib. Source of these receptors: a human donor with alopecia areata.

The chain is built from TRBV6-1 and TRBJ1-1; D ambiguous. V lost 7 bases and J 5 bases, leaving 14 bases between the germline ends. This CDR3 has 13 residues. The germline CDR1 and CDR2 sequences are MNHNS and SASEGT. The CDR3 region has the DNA TGTGCCAGCAACACCGGGCCGTGGACTGAAGCTTTCTTT. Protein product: CASNTGPWTEAFF.

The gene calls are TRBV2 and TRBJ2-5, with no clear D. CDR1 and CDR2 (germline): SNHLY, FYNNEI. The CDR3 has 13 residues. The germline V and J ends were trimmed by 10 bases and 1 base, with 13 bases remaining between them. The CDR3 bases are TGTGCCATCCGGCCGCGGCTCCAAGAGACCCAGTACTTC. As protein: CAIRPRLQETQYF.

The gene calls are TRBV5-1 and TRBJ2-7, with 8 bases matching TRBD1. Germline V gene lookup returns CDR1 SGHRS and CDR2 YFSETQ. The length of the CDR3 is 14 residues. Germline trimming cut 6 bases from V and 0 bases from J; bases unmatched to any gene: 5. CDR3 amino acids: CASKGTGGSYEQYF. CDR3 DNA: TGCGCCAGCAAAGGTACAGGGGGCTCCTACGAGCAGTACTTC.

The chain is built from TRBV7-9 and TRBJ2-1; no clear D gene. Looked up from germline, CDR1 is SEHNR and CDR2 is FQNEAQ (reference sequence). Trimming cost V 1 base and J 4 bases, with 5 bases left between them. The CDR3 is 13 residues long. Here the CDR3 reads CASSLGQYNEQFF. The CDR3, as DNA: TGTGCCAGCAGCTTAGGCCAGTACAATGAGCAGTTCTTC.

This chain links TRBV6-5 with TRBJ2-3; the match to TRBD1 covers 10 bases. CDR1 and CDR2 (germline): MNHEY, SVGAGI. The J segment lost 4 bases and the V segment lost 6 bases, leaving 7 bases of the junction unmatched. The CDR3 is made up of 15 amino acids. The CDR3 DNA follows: TGTGCCAGCAGACGACAGGGGGCGAATCCAGATACGCAGTATTTT. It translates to CASRRQGANPDTQYF.

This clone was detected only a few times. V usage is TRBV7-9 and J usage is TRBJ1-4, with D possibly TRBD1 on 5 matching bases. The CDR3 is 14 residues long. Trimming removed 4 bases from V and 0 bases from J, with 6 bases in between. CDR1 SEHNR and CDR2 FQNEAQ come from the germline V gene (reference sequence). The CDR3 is CASSWGATNEKLFF. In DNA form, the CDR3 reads TGTGCCAGCAGCTGGGGGGCAACTAATGAAAAACTGTTTTTT. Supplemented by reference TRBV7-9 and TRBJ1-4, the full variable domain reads DTGVSQNPRHKITKRGQNVTFRCDPISEHNRLYWYRQTLGQGPEFLTYFQNEAQLEKSRLLSDRFSAERPKGSFSTLEIQRTEQGDSAMYLCASSWGATNEKLFFGSGTQLSVL.

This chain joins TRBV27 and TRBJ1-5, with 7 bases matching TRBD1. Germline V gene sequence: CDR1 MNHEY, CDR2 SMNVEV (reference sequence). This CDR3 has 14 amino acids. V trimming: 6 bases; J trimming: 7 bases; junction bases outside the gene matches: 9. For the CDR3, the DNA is TGTGCCAGCAGAAAACAGGGGCTTAGCCAGCCCCAGCATTTT. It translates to CASRKQGLSQPQHF.

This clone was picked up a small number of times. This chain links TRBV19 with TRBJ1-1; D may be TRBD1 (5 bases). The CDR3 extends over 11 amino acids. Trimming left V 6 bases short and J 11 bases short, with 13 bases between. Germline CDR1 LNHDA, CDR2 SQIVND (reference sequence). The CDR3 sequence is CASRGERRAFF. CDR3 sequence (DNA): TGTGCCAGTAGGGGGGAGAGGAGGGCTTTCTTT.

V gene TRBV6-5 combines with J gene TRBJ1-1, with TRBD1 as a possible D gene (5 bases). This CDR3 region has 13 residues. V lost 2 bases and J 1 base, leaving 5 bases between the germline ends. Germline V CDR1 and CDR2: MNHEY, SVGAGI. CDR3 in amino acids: CASSYGQNTEAFF. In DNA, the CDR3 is TGTGCCAGCAGTTACGGACAGAACACTGAAGCTTTCTTT.

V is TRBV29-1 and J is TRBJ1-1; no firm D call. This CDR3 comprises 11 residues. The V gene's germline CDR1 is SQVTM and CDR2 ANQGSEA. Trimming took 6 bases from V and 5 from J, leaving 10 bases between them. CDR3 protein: CSVGDGTEAFF. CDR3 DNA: TGCAGCGTGGGAGACGGGACTGAAGCTTTCTTT.

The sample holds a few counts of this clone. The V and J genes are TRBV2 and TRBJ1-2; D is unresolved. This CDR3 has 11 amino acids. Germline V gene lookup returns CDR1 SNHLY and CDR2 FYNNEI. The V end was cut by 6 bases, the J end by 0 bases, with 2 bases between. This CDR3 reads CASRANYGYTF. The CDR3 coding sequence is TGTGCCAGCAGAGCTAACTATGGCTACACCTTC. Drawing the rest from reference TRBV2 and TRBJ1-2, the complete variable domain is EPEVTQTPSHQVTQMGQEVILRCVPISNHLYFYWYRQILGQKVEFLVSFYNNEISEKSEIFDDQFSVERPDGSNFTLKIRSTKLEDSAMYFCASRANYGYTFGSGTRLTVV.

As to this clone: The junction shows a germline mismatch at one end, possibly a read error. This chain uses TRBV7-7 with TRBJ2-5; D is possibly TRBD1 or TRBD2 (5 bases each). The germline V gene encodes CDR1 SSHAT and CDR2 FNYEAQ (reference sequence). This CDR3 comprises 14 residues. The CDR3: CASSLGGTEETQYF. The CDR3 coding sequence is TGTGCTAGCAGCTTAGGTGGGACCGAAGAGACCCAGTACTTC.

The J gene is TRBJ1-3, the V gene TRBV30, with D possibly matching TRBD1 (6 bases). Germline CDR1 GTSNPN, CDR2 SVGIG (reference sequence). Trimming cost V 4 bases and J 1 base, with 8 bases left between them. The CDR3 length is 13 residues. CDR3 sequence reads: CAWTRGSGNTIYF. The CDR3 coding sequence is TGTGCCTGGACCAGGGGATCTGGAAACACCATATATTTT.

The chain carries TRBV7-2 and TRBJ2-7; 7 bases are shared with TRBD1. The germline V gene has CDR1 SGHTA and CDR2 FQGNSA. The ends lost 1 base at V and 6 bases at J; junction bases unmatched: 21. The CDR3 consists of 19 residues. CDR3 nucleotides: TGTGCCAGCAGCTTAGTTATCTGGCCCCCCGGGGACAGATCTGGCGAGCAGTACTTC. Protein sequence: CASSLVIWPPGDRSGEQYF. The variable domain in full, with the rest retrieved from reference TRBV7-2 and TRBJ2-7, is GAGVSQSPSNKVTEKGKDVELRCDPISGHTALYWYRQSLGQGLEFLIYFQGNSAPDKSGLPSDRFSAERTGGSVSTLTIQRTQQEDSAVYLCASSLVIWPPGDRSGEQYFGPGTRLTVT.

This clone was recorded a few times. The CDR3 loop reads CASSFYGGNSPLHF. CDR3 in DNA: TGCGCCAGCAGCTTTTATGGCGGTAATTCACCCCTCCACTTT. The chain combines TRBV4-3 with TRBJ1-6; D gene ambiguous. Germline CDR1 and CDR2: LGHNA and YSLEER. The CDR3 length is 14 residues. V shed 5 bases and J shed 6 bases, with 11 bases lying between them.

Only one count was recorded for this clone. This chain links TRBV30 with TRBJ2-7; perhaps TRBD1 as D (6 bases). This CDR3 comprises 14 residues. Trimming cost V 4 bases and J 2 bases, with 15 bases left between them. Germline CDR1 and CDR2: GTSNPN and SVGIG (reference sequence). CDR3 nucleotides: TGTGCCTGGAATCGTGCAGGGGAGACCTACGAGCAGTACTTC. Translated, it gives CAWNRAGETYEQYF.

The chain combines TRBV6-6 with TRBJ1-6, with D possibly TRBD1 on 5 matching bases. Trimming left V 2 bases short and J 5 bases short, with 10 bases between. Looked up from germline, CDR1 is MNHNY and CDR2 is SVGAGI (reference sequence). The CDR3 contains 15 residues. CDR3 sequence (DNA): TGTGCCAGCAGTTACCAGACAGTGAATAATTCACCCCTCCACTTT. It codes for CASSYQTVNNSPLHF.

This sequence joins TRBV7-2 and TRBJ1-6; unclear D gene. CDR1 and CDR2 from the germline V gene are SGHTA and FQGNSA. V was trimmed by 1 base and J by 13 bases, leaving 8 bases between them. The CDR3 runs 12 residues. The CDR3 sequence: CASSLDVGPLHF. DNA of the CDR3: TGTGCCAGCAGCTTAGATGTTGGGCCCCTCCACTTT.

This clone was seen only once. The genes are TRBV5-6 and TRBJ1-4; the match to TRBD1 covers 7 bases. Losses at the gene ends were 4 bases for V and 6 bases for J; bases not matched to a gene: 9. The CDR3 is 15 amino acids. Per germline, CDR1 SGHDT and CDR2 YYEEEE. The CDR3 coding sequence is TGTGCCAGCAGCCAGTCTCCGACAGGGTATGAAAAACTGTTTTTT. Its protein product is CASSQSPTGYEKLFF.

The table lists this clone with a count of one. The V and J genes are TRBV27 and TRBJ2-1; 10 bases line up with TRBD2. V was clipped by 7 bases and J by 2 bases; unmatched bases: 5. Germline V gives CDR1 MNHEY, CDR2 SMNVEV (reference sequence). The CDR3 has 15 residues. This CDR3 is CASTERGGTYNEQFF. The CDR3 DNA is TGTGCCAGCACGGAGCGGGGGGGAACCTACAATGAGCAGTTCTTC.

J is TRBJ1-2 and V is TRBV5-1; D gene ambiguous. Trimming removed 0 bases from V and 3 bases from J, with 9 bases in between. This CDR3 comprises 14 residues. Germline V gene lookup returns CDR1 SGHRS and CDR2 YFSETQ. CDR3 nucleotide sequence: TGCGCCAGCAGCTTGGGCAGAAATGACTATGGCTACACCTTC. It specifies CASSLGRNDYGYTF.